This T cell receptor (beta chain) was sequenced for a study of shared clonotypes between healthy human individuals. V lost 5 bases and J lost 6, with 14 bases in between. Germline V gives CDR1 MNHNY, CDR2 SVGAGI (reference sequence). This CDR3 is built from 13 residues. Generated by immunoSEQ multiplex PCR, the TCRdb table keeps only in-frame clones and is missing some. The sample holds some 240,000 clones, over 50% seen once. This TCR was sampled from a man in his thirties or forties in good health. Sequencing input: memory CD4+ T cells sorted from blood. Subset given: CD45RA-negative fraction. This chain uses TRBV6-6 with TRBJ2-7; D is undetermined. CDR3 sequence: CASSLNPDGEQYF. The CDR3 region has the DNA TGTGCCAGCAGTCTTAATCCGGACGGCGAGCAGTACTTC.